This TCR beta chain comes out of a study of cytomegalovirus exposure and HLA in healthy donors. The study's findings and limits: Cytomegalovirus status, reportedly, was diagnosed with high specificity and sensitivity by the classifier. The listing of 150 to 200 TCR beta chains classed them as cytomegalovirus-associated. As a later analysis revealed, the rate of TCR association differed by HLA locus, with DRB1 most and HLA-C fewest.

This PCR relied on a set of 60 Vbeta primers and 13 Jbeta primers. The assay was immunoSEQ multiplex PCR, and TCRdb's table has in-frame clones only and misses some. The profile covers more than 25,000 clones, with about 62% appearing a single time and around two fifths taken by the ten largest. The CDR3 sequence is 13 residues long. Per germline, CDR1 MNHEY and CDR2 SMNVEV (reference sequence). The V gene lost 9 bases and the J gene lost 0 bases, with 12 bases spanning the gap. On this clone itself: The antigen is undetermined.

The rearrangement joins TRBV27 to TRBJ2-7; D gene unclear. The source is a male donor in good health and CMV-seropositive. The sequenced sample was PBMCs. The CDR3 region has the DNA TGTGCCAGTCGACAAATTTCCTCCTACGAGCAGTACTTC. This translates into CASRQISSYEQYF.